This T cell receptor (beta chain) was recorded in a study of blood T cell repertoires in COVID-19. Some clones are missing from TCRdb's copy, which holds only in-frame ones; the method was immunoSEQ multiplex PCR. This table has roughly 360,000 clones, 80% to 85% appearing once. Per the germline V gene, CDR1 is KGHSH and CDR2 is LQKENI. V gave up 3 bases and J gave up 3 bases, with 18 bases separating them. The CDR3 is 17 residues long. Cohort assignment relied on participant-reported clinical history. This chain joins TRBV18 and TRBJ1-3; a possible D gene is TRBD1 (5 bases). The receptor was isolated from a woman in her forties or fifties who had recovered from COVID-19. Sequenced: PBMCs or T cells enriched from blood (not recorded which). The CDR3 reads CASSPSKQGFFGNTIYF. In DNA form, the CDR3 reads TGTGCCAGCTCACCGTCCAAGCAGGGTTTTTTTGGAAACACCATATATTTT.